These T cell receptor beta chains were read from a single sample in a study of blood T cell repertoires in COVID-19. This table comes from immunoSEQ multiplex PCR, and its TCRdb copy is limited to in-frame clones, with some not included. This sample yields 450,000 or so clones, of which roughly nine tenths are seen a single time; around 0.9% belongs to the top ten. What was sequenced was peripheral blood. Receptor source: a man younger than 35 with COVID-19, enrolled during active disease. CDR3s include the opening cysteine and the closing phenylalanine or tryptophan. The D gene is left open where the match is weak. Clone size, where shown, is once, few, many, or a class for clones that have expanded.

TRBV6-4	TRBJ2-1	once	.	CASSDSEDYYNEQFF	TGTGCCAGCAGTGACTCTGAGGACTATTACAATGAGCAGTTCTTC
TRBV7-3	TRBJ2-1	.	.	CASSLSSGANEQFF	TGTGCCAGCAGCTTAAGCTCGGGAGCTAATGAGCAGTTCTTC
TRBV5-1	TRBJ2-7	.	.	CASSFRGTDTYEQYF	TGCGCCAGCAGCTTCCGGGGGACGGACACCTACGAGCAGTACTTC
TRBV27	TRBJ2-1	.	.	CASSPIGVSSYNEQFF	TGTGCCAGCAGCCCGATAGGGGTCAGCTCCTACAATGAGCAGTTCTTC
TRBV2	TRBJ2-2	.	.	CASSDNRDTGELFF	TGTGCCAGCAGTGATAACAGGGACACCGGGGAGCTGTTTTTT
TRBV25-1	TRBJ1-1	.	TRBD1	CASSGPGQMNTEAFF	TGTGCCAGCAGCGGTCCGGGACAGATGAACACTGAAGCTTTCTTT
TRBV21-1	TRBJ1-2	once	.	CASTKKGTDYGYTF	TGTGCCAGCACTAAAAAAGGAACAGACTATGGCTACACCTTC
TRBV27	TRBJ1-6	.	.	CASSLRGMGSPLHF	TGTGCCAGCAGTTTGAGAGGGATGGGCTCACCCCTCCACTTT
TRBV5-1	TRBJ1-3	.	.	CASSIQGTGNTIYF	TGCGCCAGCAGCATCCAGGGGACTGGAAACACCATATATTTT
TRBV18	TRBJ2-7	.	.	CASSPNHQRSAEQYF	TGTGCCAGCTCACCCAATCACCAGCGGAGCGCCGAGCAGTACTTC
TRBV7-6	TRBJ2-1	.	.	CASSLGLTTGDEQFF	TGTGCCAGCAGCTTAGGTCTCACGACAGGCGATGAGCAGTTCTTC
TRBV6-5	TRBJ2-7	once	.	CASSQGPPYEQYF	TGTGCCAGCAGTCAGGGCCCTCCCTACGAGCAGTACTTC
TRBV5-1	TRBJ2-2	.	TRBD1	CASSWVAGGNGELFF	TGCGCCAGCAGCTGGGTGGCAGGGGGCAACGGGGAGCTGTTTTTT
TRBV5-4	TRBJ2-3	.	.	CASTSITDTQYF	TGTGCCAGCACCTCTATCACAGATACGCAGTATTTT
TRBV27	TRBJ1-5	.	.	CASGRGGGPQHF	TGTGCCAGCGGACGGGGGGGAGGGCCCCAGCATTTT
TRBV3-1/TRBV3-2	TRBJ2-2	.	TRBD2	CASSQPSGGNTGELFF	TGTGCCAGCAGCCAACCTAGCGGGGGAAACACCGGGGAGCTGTTTTTT
TRBV19	TRBJ1-1	.	TRBD1	CASSPRGQVAEAFF	TGTGCCAGTAGTCCAAGGGGGCAGGTCGCTGAAGCTTTCTTT
TRBV29-1	TRBJ2-4	.	.	CSVGAGQTNIQYF	TGCAGCGTTGGGGCAGGGCAAACAAACATTCAGTACTTC
TRBV7-2	TRBJ2-7	.	.	CASSLTRDSYEQYF	TGTGCCAGCAGCTTAACTAGGGACTCCTACGAGCAGTACTTC
TRBV11-3	TRBJ2-7	.	.	CASSKTEYEQYF	TGTGCCAGCAGCAAAACAGAGTACGAGCAGTACTTC
TRBV24-1	TRBJ2-2	.	.	CATSDQDTGELFF	TGTGCCACCAGTGACCAGGACACCGGGGAGCTGTTTTTT
TRBV19	TRBJ2-1	.	.	CASSGTRGHNEQFF	TGTGCCAGTTCGGGTACCAGGGGCCACAATGAGCAGTTCTTC
TRBV13	TRBJ1-2	.	TRBD1	CASSRAGGDYGYTF	TGTGCCAGCAGCCGAGCAGGGGGAGACTATGGCTACACCTTC
TRBV2	TRBJ1-5	once	TRBD1	CASSEVRDSHYSNQPQHF	TGTGCCAGCAGTGAAGTCAGGGACAGCCATTATAGCAATCAGCCCCAGCATTTT
TRBV4-2	TRBJ2-3	.	.	CASSQDGSAETQYF	TGTGCCAGCAGCCAAGATGGGAGCGCCGAAACGCAGTATTTT
TRBV19	TRBJ2-1	.	.	CASSASGDEQFF	TGTGCCAGTAGTGCCAGCGGCGATGAGCAGTTCTTC
TRBV3-1/TRBV3-2	TRBJ2-7	.	.	CASSPPGGEQYF	TGTGCCAGCAGCCCGCCCGGCGGGGAGCAGTACTTC
TRBV11-3	TRBJ2-2	.	.	CASSLGAPLNTGELFF	TGTGCCAGCAGCTTAGGAGCCCCGTTGAACACCGGGGAGCTGTTTTTT
TRBV3-1/TRBV3-2	TRBJ1-2	.	.	CASSQELGVGGYTF	TGTGCCAGCAGCCAAGAGCTAGGGGTAGGTGGCTACACCTTC
TRBV2	TRBJ2-3	.	.	CASSADRLKTDTQYF	TGTGCCAGCAGTGCTGACAGGTTAAAGACAGATACGCAGTATTTT
TRBV2	TRBJ1-5	few	.	CASSEFREVYQPQHF	TGTGCCAGCAGTGAATTTAGGGAGGTCTATCAGCCCCAGCATTTT
TRBV5-1	TRBJ2-1	.	TRBD2	CASSLGLADYNEQFF	TGCGCCAGCAGCTTGGGACTAGCGGACTACAATGAGCAGTTCTTC
TRBV14	TRBJ1-3	.	TRBD1	CASSRTGLSSGNTIYF	TGTGCCAGCAGCCGGACAGGACTTAGCTCTGGAAACACCATATATTTT
TRBV11-3	TRBJ2-5	.	.	CASSLDVLQETQYF	TGTGCCAGCAGCTTAGATGTCCTCCAAGAGACCCAGTACTTC
TRBV10-3	TRBJ2-7	.	TRBD1	CAISEGTGGFLEQYF	TGTGCCATCAGTGAGGGGACAGGGGGCTTTTTGGAGCAGTACTTC
TRBV6-5	TRBJ2-7	.	TRBD1	CASSDRGYGEQYF	TGTGCCAGCAGCGACAGGGGGTACGGCGAGCAGTACTTC
TRBV5-1	TRBJ2-3	.	TRBD2	CASHLAGGPADTQYF	TGCGCCAGCCATTTAGCGGGAGGGCCCGCAGATACGCAGTATTTT
TRBV19	TRBJ2-3	once	TRBD1	CASSRPTGTASTDTQYF	TGTGCCAGTAGCCGACCGACCGGGACAGCTAGCACAGATACGCAGTATTTT
TRBV12-3/TRBV12-4	TRBJ1-5	once	TRBD1	CASRTGEQPQHF	TGTGCCAGCAGGACAGGGGAACAGCCCCAGCATTTT
TRBV2	TRBJ1-2	.	.	CASSETAVYGYTF	TGTGCCAGCAGTGAAACAGCCGTCTATGGCTACACCTTC
TRBV7-9	TRBJ2-3	.	.	CASGPGRSTDTQYF	TGTGCCAGCGGCCCGGGGAGGAGCACAGATACGCAGTATTTT
TRBV27	TRBJ2-5	.	TRBD2	CASSLWGSGAQETQYF	TGTGCCAGCAGTTTATGGGGTAGCGGGGCCCAAGAGACCCAGTACTTC
TRBV3-1/TRBV3-2	TRBJ2-7	.	.	CASSPFREFVSYEQYF	TGTGCCAGCAGCCCTTTTCGGGAGTTCGTTTCCTACGAGCAGTACTTC
TRBV11-2	TRBJ2-7	once	TRBD1	CASSPRTGETYEQYF	TGTGCCAGCAGCCCCCGGACAGGGGAGACCTACGAGCAGTACTTC
TRBV6-5	TRBJ2-5	.	.	CASSYRLSETQYF	TGTGCCAGCAGTTACAGACTGTCAGAGACCCAGTACTTC
TRBV5-6	TRBJ1-5	once	TRBD1	CASSQGAYQPQHF	TGTGCCAGCAGCCAGGGGGCGTATCAGCCCCAGCATTTT
TRBV1	TRBJ2-3	.	.	CTSRHRTRTDTQYF	TGCACCAGCAGGCATCGGACTAGAACAGATACGCAGTATTTT
TRBV25-1	TRBJ2-7	once	TRBD1	CASSETGADYEQYF	TGTGCCAGCAGTGAGACAGGGGCGGATTACGAGCAGTACTTC
TRBV12-3/TRBV12-4	TRBJ2-5	.	TRBD1	CASGSGGETQYF	TGTGCCAGCGGCTCAGGGGGCGAGACCCAGTACTTC
TRBV5-4	TRBJ2-7	.	.	CASNPLGGGGPAEQYF	TGTGCCAGCAACCCACTAGGGGGGGGAGGGCCGGCCGAGCAGTACTTC
TRBV19	TRBJ2-7	.	.	CASSPGDSEWYEQYF	TGTGCCAGTAGTCCGGGGGACAGCGAATGGTACGAGCAGTACTTC
TRBV3-1/TRBV3-2	TRBJ1-6	.	.	CASSPTPQGYNSPLHF	TGTGCCAGCAGCCCGACCCCCCAGGGTTATAATTCACCCCTCCACTTT
TRBV6-5	TRBJ2-1	.	.	CAAKEGVGSYNEQFF	TGTGCCGCCAAGGAGGGCGTCGGCTCTTACAATGAGCAGTTCTTC
TRBV24-1	TRBJ2-7	once	.	CATRSGTDYYEQYF	TGTGCCACCAGGTCCGGGACTGATTATTACGAGCAGTACTTC